Each of the 27 T cell receptor beta chains below was sequenced from the same sample in a study of T cells after yellow fever vaccination. Via MiXCR, TCRdb re-called the 5' RACE reads, giving one row per CDR3 protein. Altogether about 310,000 distinct CDR3 sequences are present, approximately 3.9% being singletons, with the ten largest covering around a quarter. Sample: PBMCs, taken on the day of the yellow fever booster vaccination. The origin of the receptors is a man between 18 and 29 years old who received the YFV17D yellow fever vaccine.

A few counts support this clonotype. This chain connects TRBV5-1 to TRBJ2-1; a possible D gene is TRBD1 (6 bases). There are 12 residues in the CDR3. Trimming stripped 4 bases from V and 5 bases from J, with 7 bases between. The germline V gene encodes CDR1 SGHRS and CDR2 YFSETQ. The CDR3 reads CASSTGNNEQFF. DNA for the CDR3: TGCGCCAGCAGCACAGGGAACAATGAGCAGTTCTTC.

This clonotype has a handful of counts. V is TRBV5-1 and J is TRBJ1-1; D is possibly TRBD1 (5 bases). The CDR3 runs to 14 residues. Trimming left V 4 bases short and J 1 base short, with 11 bases between. Germline CDR1 is SGHRS and CDR2 is YFSETQ. CDR3 protein: CASSPLGQNTEAFF. CDR3 coding DNA: TGCGCCAGCAGCCCCCTTGGACAGAACACTGAAGCTTTCTTT.

The gene calls are TRBV20-1 and TRBJ1-5; 7 nucleotides agree with TRBD1. Germline assignment: CDR1 DFQATT and CDR2 SNEGSKA (reference sequence). This CDR3 has 14 amino acids. V gave up 6 bases and J gave up 7 bases; unmatched junction bases: 12. CDR3 residues: CSAGRIQGRQPQHF. In DNA form, the CDR3 reads TGCAGTGCCGGAAGAATACAGGGGAGGCAGCCCCAGCATTTT.

This clonotype was observed many times. The gene calls are TRBV7-3 and TRBJ2-3, with D possibly being TRBD2 (6 bases). The CDR3 contains 16 residues. Germline V lookup: CDR1 SGHTA, CDR2 FQGTGA. V was pared by 5 bases and J by 1 base, with 16 bases between. CDR3 nucleotides: TGTGCCAGCAGCCCTAAGGGCGGCGGGGGCACAGATACGCAGTATTTT. As protein: CASSPKGGGGTDTQYF. Together with reference TRBV7-3 and TRBJ2-3, the CDR3 gives the full variable domain: GAGVSQTPSNKVTEKGKYVELRCDPISGHTALYWYRQSLGQGPEFLIYFQGTGAADDSGLPNDRFFAVRPEGSVSTLKIQRTERGDSAVYLCASSPKGGGGTDTQYFGPGTRLTVL.

This clonotype has at least ten counts. This rearrangement joins TRBV5-1 to TRBJ2-3; unclear D gene. In germline, CDR1 is SGHRS, CDR2 YFSETQ. Trimming took off 0 bases at V and 2 bases at J, with 7 bases between the two ends. CDR3 size: 14 residues. CDR3 amino acids: CASSLGPNTDTQYF. DNA for the CDR3: TGCGCCAGCAGCTTGGGCCCGAACACAGATACGCAGTATTTT.

This clonotype has only one observation. It may be a read error: a sequence one base away is much more abundant. The V call is TRBV20-1, the J call TRBJ1-4; the D gene is possibly TRBD1 (6 bases). CDR3 length: 14 amino acids. Germline CDR1 is DFQATT and CDR2 is SNEGSKA (reference sequence). CDR3 DNA: TGCAGTTACAGGGTCCCAGCAACTAATGAAGAACTGTTTTTT. Translating it yields CSYRVPATNEELFF.

The chain has TRBV6-5 and TRBJ2-7; 12 nucleotides match TRBD1. The CDR3 covers 13 residues. Per germline, CDR1 MNHEY and CDR2 SVGAGI. The J segment lost 8 bases and the V segment lost 6 bases, leaving 5 bases of the junction unmatched. CDR3 sequence (DNA): TGTGCCAGCAGCTCCGGGACAGGGGGCAAGCAGTACTTC. It encodes CASSSGTGGKQYF.

This clonotype was counted at least ten times. The chain couples TRBV3-1 to TRBJ1-5; unclear D gene. V was pared by 11 bases and J by 0 bases, with 20 bases between. Germline V gene data show CDR1 as LGHDT and CDR2 as YNNKEL (reference sequence). This CDR3 has 16 amino acids. Written as DNA, the CDR3 is TGTGCCGAAAGAGGGCAGACTGGCAATAGCAATCAGCCCCAGCATTTT. Translating it yields CAERGQTGNSNQPQHF.

This clonotype has at least ten counts. The V and J genes are TRBV2 and TRBJ2-6; D unclear. The V and J ends lost 6 bases and 0 bases respectively, with 6 bases between them. The CDR3 is 14 residues long. Germline V gene sequence: CDR1 SNHLY, CDR2 FYNNEI. CDR3 DNA sequence: TGTGCCAGCAGACCGATCTCTGGGGCCAACGTCCTGACTTTC. Its protein is CASRPISGANVLTF.

This clonotype has ten or more counts. The V call is TRBV24-1, the J call TRBJ2-3; 8 bases fit TRBD2. CDR1 KGHDR and CDR2 SFDVKD come from the germline V gene. The trim removed 9 bases at V and 2 bases at J, leaving 9 bases unmatched. The length of the CDR3 is 15 residues. CDR3 coding DNA: TGTGCCACCCAAAGGCGGGGGGCCTCCACAGATACGCAGTATTTT. Translation gives CATQRRGASTDTQYF.

This clonotype was picked up many times. The chain links TRBV6-5 to TRBJ2-5; the match to TRBD1 covers 7 bases. The CDR3 has 13 amino acids. V was clipped by 6 bases and J by 5 bases; unmatched bases: 6. Germline values: CDR1 MNHEY, CDR2 SVGAGI. The CDR3 nucleotides read TGTGCCAGCAGGGAAGGGGGCACGGAGACCCAGTACTTC. Its protein is CASREGGTETQYF.

V and J are TRBV6-5 and TRBJ1-4; D unresolved. Germline V gene sequence: CDR1 MNHEY, CDR2 SVGAGI. V was pared by 6 bases and J by 0 bases, with 11 bases between. CDR3 size: 15 residues. The CDR3, as DNA: TGTGCCAGCAGCCGTTATTTCACAACTAATGAAAAACTGTTTTTT. Translation gives CASSRYFTTNEKLFF.

Ten or more counts support this clonotype. The chain employs TRBV4-1 and TRBJ1-1; D unresolved. The CDR3 length is 13 residues. CDR1 and CDR2 from the germline V gene are MGHRA and YSYEKL. Deletions cut 4 bases from V and 3 bases from J, with 9 bases between. In nucleotides, the CDR3 is TGCGCCAGCAGCCCACCGGTGGACACTGAAGCTTTCTTT. Protein: CASSPPVDTEAFF.

This clonotype was observed at least ten times. The rearrangement joins TRBV7-9 to TRBJ2-1; D perhaps matches TRBD1 (5 bases). The CDR3 is 14 amino acids. Germline lookup yields CDR1 SEHNR and CDR2 FQNEAQ (reference sequence). Trimming removed 1 base from V and 9 bases from J, with 13 bases in between. CDR3 nucleotide sequence: TGTGCCAGCAGCTTAGAGCAGGGCTCGGCTGAGCAGTTCTTC. It codes for CASSLEQGSAEQFF.

In its sample, this clonotype was seen many times. The CDR3: CSVDRDTQYF. CDR3 bases: TGCAGCGTTGACCGGGATACGCAGTATTTT. This chain links TRBV29-1 with TRBJ2-3; D gene unclear. The germline V and J ends were trimmed by 3 bases and 6 bases, with 4 bases remaining between them. There are 10 residues in the CDR3. Germline lookup yields CDR1 SQVTM and CDR2 ANQGSEA.

This clonotype appeared many times. The chain combines TRBV4-1 with TRBJ2-2, with D perhaps matching TRBD1 (5 bases). This CDR3 contains 17 residues. V shed 4 bases and J shed 5 bases, with 20 bases lying between them. Germline V gene sequence: CDR1 MGHRA, CDR2 YSYEKL. CDR3 region: CASSRSRAPARTGELFF. In nucleotides, the CDR3 is TGCGCCAGCAGCCGCTCCAGGGCTCCCGCCCGAACCGGGGAGCTGTTTTTT.

This clonotype was detected ten times or more. The chain carries TRBV27 and TRBJ2-1, with D possibly matching TRBD1 (6 bases). Germline V gene sequence: CDR1 MNHEY, CDR2 SMNVEV (reference sequence). CDR3 size: 18 residues. V was shortened by 5 bases and J by 3 bases, with 23 bases between the two germline ends. CDR3: CASSDWNRERGYYNEQFF. The CDR3 DNA sequence: TGTGCCAGCAGTGACTGGAACAGGGAAAGGGGGTACTACAATGAGCAGTTCTTC.

There are a few counts of this clonotype. The CDR3 is CATSSTIMGRREHQPQHF. CDR3 DNA: TGTGCCACCAGCAGTACCATAATGGGACGGCGGGAGCATCAGCCCCAGCATTTT. The J gene is TRBJ1-5, the V gene TRBV15, with D perhaps TRBD1 (5 bases). V lost 3 bases to trimming and J lost 5 bases, with 23 bases between them. Germline V gene data show CDR1 as LNHNV and CDR2 as YYDKDF (reference sequence). This CDR3 has 18 amino acids.

This clonotype was seen more than once but under ten times. V gene TRBV7-9 combines with J gene TRBJ1-4, with D hard to call. The V gene lost 1 base and the J gene lost 8 bases, with 14 bases spanning the gap. Germline assignment: CDR1 SEHNR and CDR2 FQNEAQ (reference sequence). The CDR3 consists of 15 residues. The CDR3, as DNA: TGTGCCAGCAGCTTAGTACCAGATGACGGCGAAAAACTGTTTTTT. This gives the protein CASSLVPDDGEKLFF.

This clonotype came up many times. The chain combines TRBV12-3 or TRBV12-4 with TRBJ2-7, with a tentative D call TRBD1 (5 bases). This CDR3 comprises 14 residues. V lost 6 bases, J lost 5 bases, and 17 bases lay in between. Here the CDR3 reads CASRLQGAGDEQYF. The CDR3 DNA is TGTGCCAGCAGACTCCAGGGTGCAGGAGACGAGCAGTACTTC.

This clonotype was seen many times. The rearrangement links TRBV20-1 to TRBJ2-5, with 7 bases fitting TRBD1. The CDR3 covers 14 residues. CDR1 is DFQATT and CDR2 is SNEGSKA in the germline V gene (reference sequence). Trimming took 1 base from V and 4 from J; bases not matched to a gene: 6. The CDR3 DNA follows: TGCAGTGCTAGAGCGGCAGGGGGTTCAGAGACCCAGTACTTC. This gives the protein CSARAAGGSETQYF.

This clonotype was seen ten or more times. This chain links TRBV20-1 with TRBJ2-7; D is ambiguous. Germline assignment: CDR1 DFQATT and CDR2 SNEGSKA (reference sequence). The CDR3 has 15 amino acids. V was cut by 1 base and J by 1 base, with 14 bases left in between. The CDR3 region is CSARATVIGSYEQYF. CDR3 DNA sequence: TGCAGTGCTAGAGCGACTGTCATTGGGTCCTACGAGCAGTACTTC.

This clonotype has ten or more counts. The chain is built from TRBV7-2 and TRBJ2-2; no reliable D call. V was cut by 10 bases and J by 0 bases, with 21 bases left in between. This CDR3 has 17 residues. Germline CDR1 and CDR2: SGHTA and FQGNSA. CDR3 in DNA: TGTGCCACCCTCGCGGCGATCCAGAGACCGAACACCGGGGAGCTGTTTTTT. Protein: CATLAAIQRPNTGELFF.

This clonotype appeared a few times. J is TRBJ2-7 and V is TRBV5-4; perhaps D is TRBD1 or TRBD2 (5 bases each). The CDR3 is 12 residues long. V lost 1 base to trimming and J lost 6 bases, with 8 bases between them. Germline lookup yields CDR1 SGHNT and CDR2 YYREEE (reference sequence). The CDR3 here is CASSLMGTEQYF. The CDR3, as DNA: TGTGCCAGCAGCTTGATGGGGACCGAGCAGTACTTC.

This clonotype was seen ten or more times. The gene calls are TRBV24-1 and TRBJ2-3, with 8 bases matching TRBD2. CDR1 KGHDR and CDR2 SFDVKD come from the germline V gene. V was clipped by 9 bases and J by 0 bases; unmatched bases: 7. The CDR3 has 15 residues. The CDR3 protein is CATGQRGSSTDTQYF. In DNA form, the CDR3 reads TGTGCCACCGGGCAGCGGGGGTCTAGCACAGATACGCAGTATTTT.

There are a few counts of this clonotype. This chain connects TRBV15 to TRBJ1-6; a weak D match, TRBD1 (5 bases). Trimming pared 8 bases from V and 6 bases from J, leaving 11 bases between. The CDR3 spans 13 residues. Looked up from germline, CDR1 is LNHNV and CDR2 is YYDKDF (reference sequence). This CDR3 is CATRSQVNSPLHF. The CDR3 region has the DNA TGTGCCACCCGGTCACAGGTTAATTCACCCCTCCACTTT.

This clonotype was detected many times. The V gene is TRBV5-1, the J gene TRBJ1-1; D gene unclear. V was pared by 3 bases and J by 5 bases, with 11 bases between. CDR1 and CDR2 from the germline V gene are SGHRS and YFSETQ. This CDR3 region has 13 residues. The CDR3: CASSSGEGTEAFF. The CDR3 DNA reads as TGCGCCAGCAGCTCGGGCGAAGGGACTGAAGCTTTCTTT.